These T cell receptor beta chains were read from a single sample in a study of a mutant IDH1 vaccine in newly diagnosed glioma. The assay was immunoSEQ multiplex PCR, and TCRdb's table has in-frame clones only and misses some. The data contain around 30,000 clones, 80% of them singletons. No cognate antigen is known for these TCRs. Sequencing was performed on PBMCs, taken from a glioma patient whose treatment included an IDH1 peptide vaccine. All receptors come from a man aged 35-49 years with glioma. Some clones in this sample may be carry-over from other donors' samples. Both conserved end residues are part of each CDR3.

v_gene	j_gene	CDR3aa
TRBV28	TRBJ2-5	CASSSPGGRETQYF
TRBV7-9	TRBJ2-5	CASSPPRASGGETQYF
TRBV10-1	TRBJ1-1	CASSENQGRRTEAFF
TRBV18	TRBJ1-6	CASSSNSPLHF
TRBV15	TRBJ1-1	CATSVDVTEAFF
TRBV5-4	TRBJ2-1	CASSLGGRYYNEQFF
TRBV7-9	TRBJ2-7	CASSLAKGIAEQYF
TRBV7-2	TRBJ1-2	CASSPGTGVYGYTF
TRBV4-3	TRBJ1-6	CASSQDLGPNSPLHF
TRBV2	TRBJ2-7	CASSPLAATGYEQYF
TRBV10-3	TRBJ1-2	CAISEWGQVDGYTF
TRBV7-9	TRBJ1-6	CASSLTQATLNSPLHF
TRBV19	TRBJ2-5	CASSTLANQETQYF
TRBV6-1	TRBJ1-2	CASRIDRANYGYTF
TRBV30	TRBJ2-7	CAWSKTGTASYEQYF
TRBV11-2	TRBJ1-1	CASSPRAGRGETEAFF
TRBV15	TRBJ1-1	CATSEYRMGTEAFF
TRBV7-9	TRBJ2-7	CASSRSGALYEQYF
TRBV11-2	TRBJ2-5	CASSFRRARWGETQYF
TRBV6-5	TRBJ2-5	CASSYSMVFRGETQYF
TRBV5-4	TRBJ1-5	CASSLRVEPKRNQPQHF
TRBV14	TRBJ1-4	CASSPFGQGRGEKLFF
TRBV29-1	TRBJ1-2	CSVEGQTNYGYTF
TRBV4-3	TRBJ2-5	CASSLGTAEETQYF
TRBV9	TRBJ1-1	CASSAGRTGEPEAFF
TRBV20-1	TRBJ1-1	CSAGQGAEAFF
TRBV5-1	TRBJ2-3	CASSLDGETTDTQYF